The clone carrying this TCR beta chain has a count of ten or more. What it binds is unknown. V shed 1 base, J shed 5 bases, and the junction held 2 bases outside the gene matches. This CDR3 is 14 amino acids long. The germline V gene encodes CDR1 SNHLY and CDR2 FYNNEI. This sample was included in a study of Graves' ophthalmopathy and Graves' hyperthyroidism. Turning to the study itself: Upon initial diagnosis and before any treatment, peripheral blood was collected.

Overall study results and limits: Ophthalmopathy cases were distinguished from stable hyperthyroidism by a 13-signature model, reaching around 88% sensitivity and over 80% specificity.

The authors amplified TCR beta CDR3 regions from RNA transcripts. The authors performed first-round RT-PCR with HTBI primers and then a second-round multiplex PCR. TCRdb processed the multiplex PCR reads anew with MiXCR; each CDR3 protein has one entry. Here the sample spans approximately 640,000 distinct CDR3 sequences, approximately 39% being singletons. V and J are TRBV2 and TRBJ2-7; 10 bases are shared with TRBD1. The sample comprised peripheral blood. This TCR derives from an adult man with Graves' ophthalmopathy. The CDR3 sequence: CASSEVGQGDEQYF. In DNA, the CDR3 is TGTGCCAGCAGTGAAGTTGGACAGGGGGACGAGCAGTACTTC.